This TCR beta chain was captured in a study of Ad26.COV2.S vaccination and SARS-CoV-2 variants (dated by TCRdb to about 2021). Turning to the overall study: Vaccine-arm donors were drawn from COV1001, a multicentre, randomized, double-blind, placebo-controlled phase I-IIa trial of Ad26.COV2.S in healthy adults. Trial participants were randomized into five groups of five: low-dose or high-dose Ad26.COV2.S given once or twice, or placebo on both occasions. The TCR-sequenced set comprised around 30 samples: some 19 Ad26.COV2.S vaccine recipients, 5 placebo recipients and 8 SARS-CoV-2 convalescent individuals. Blinding of investigators to trial group allocation was maintained during experiments and outcome assessment. Ad26.COV2.S was given intramuscularly at 5x10^10 or 1x10^11 viral particles, as a single shot or as two shots 56 days apart. TCRbeta repertoire sequencing served as the tool for gauging how specific and how broad the SARS-CoV-2-reactive T cell receptors were following Ad26.COV2.S vaccination. What the work shows at the level of the full study, not this receptor alone: Vaccine and placebo recipients had comparable non-spike TCR breadth, which fits with the vaccine containing only spike. The study was not powered for comparison of responses between vaccine doses or regimens. Higher spike-specific TCR breadth was observed in Ad26.COV2.S recipients than in placebo recipients (P = 0.0014). It was noted by the authors that total T cell responses may have been underestimated by the TCR breadth and depth analyses. After vaccination, spike-specific CD8+ and CD4+ T cell responses were reported to show substantial breadth.

In light of the paper, this sample's treatment or condition label describes: over 15 received Ad26.COV2.S at low or high dose, single or two shots; five or six received placebo; per-sample allocation not given. For vaccine and placebo recipients, repertoires were sequenced using samples collected on day 63 after the first injection. In Cohort 1b, 25 or so adults aged 18-55 years were enrolled at a single site in Boston, USA, between 29 July and 7 August 2020. As a vaccine, Ad26.COV2.S was a replication-incompetent adenovirus type 26 vector that expressed a prefusion-stabilized SARS-CoV-2 spike protein derived from the original Wuhan strain. V loses 5 bases of germline sequence and J loses 0 bases, and the interval between the two ends is 10 bases. The cysteine opens and the phenylalanine closes a CDR3 of 14 amino acids. The kept DNA is CDR3 alone, 42 bases in frame from the first base. Based on the germline V gene (reference sequence), the CDR1 and CDR2 sequences are LNHDA and SQIVND.

The immunoSEQ Assay was used to sequence TCRbeta CDR3 regions. After extraction, genomic DNA underwent amplification by bias-controlled multiplex PCR, followed by high-throughput sequencing. The source study handled its data this way. To quantify the absolute abundance of each unique TCRbeta CDR3 region, sequences were collapsed and filtered. T cell fraction was estimated by normalization of TCRbeta template counts to usable DNA, with usable DNA being measured through amplification of reference genes present in all nucleated cells. Repertoire TCRs were annotated as SARS-CoV-2-specific by exact matching of V gene, CDR3 amino acid sequence and J gene to a known reactive TCR set. MIRA supplied the reference SARS-CoV-2 TCR set, which was filtered for enrichment in COVID-19-positive ImmuneCODE repertoires so that public or cross-reactive TCRs were removed. Based on the MIRA antigens, annotated TCRs were further analysed at the level of specific ORF or position within ORF. Depth was the summed frequency of annotated unique rearrangements, while breadth was defined as annotated unique rearrangements over total unique productive rearrangements. Group comparisons of TCR breadth used two-sided Wilcoxon rank-sum tests. As stored in TCRdb, this immuneACCESS dataset retains in-frame rearrangements with V and J assigned. A fraction of the clones does not appear; measured against another copy, unresolved V genes explain less than half of the discrepancy, and the remainder lacks a known reason. For V, J and clone size, that table is used; D and trimming come from the DNA. The sample table records hundreds of thousands of clones; approximately 90% of these occur just once. More than 1.5% of the sample comes from the top ten.

Regarding this clone: The specificity of this receptor is unknown. Per-nucleotide qualities are absent, and no much larger clonotype sits a single base away.

The TCR sequence derives from a person aged 18-65 years who received the Ad26.COV2.S COVID-19 vaccine or a placebo. The rearranged chain carries TRBV19 and TRBJ1-1; a confident D gene designation cannot be given. Sequenced here: peripheral blood, sampled in a trial of Ad26.COV2.S vaccine versus placebo. The CDR3 has the sequence CASSFGVMNTEAFF. The bases read TGTGCCAGTAGTTTTGGGGTTATGAACACTGAAGCTTTCTTT.